A single sample is the source of the 15 T cell receptor beta chains below, sequenced in a study of response to subunit inactivated influenza vaccine. One entry per CDR3 protein results from TCRdb running MiXCR on the RT-PCR reads. The data hold 300,000 to 350,000 distinct CDR3 sequences, with roughly a fifth observed a single time. Sequenced here: PBMCs from blood, sampled less than 22 months after vaccination. The receptors shown here come from a man in his fifties or sixties who received an inactivated influenza vaccine.

J is TRBJ2-5 and V is TRBV20-1; 8 nucleotides line up with TRBD1. CDR3 size: 15 residues. With V trimmed by 3 bases and J by 1 base, 7 bases remained unmatched. Germline assignment: CDR1 DFQATT and CDR2 SNEGSKA (reference sequence). CDR3 protein: CSASPAGGVQETQYF. The CDR3 bases are TGCAGTGCTAGCCCCGCAGGGGGCGTCCAAGAGACCCAGTACTTC.

The chain couples TRBV7-2 to TRBJ2-3, with unresolved D. Germline CDR1 SGHTA, CDR2 FQGNSA. The V and J ends lost 5 bases and 4 bases respectively, with 10 bases between them. The CDR3 has 13 residues. The CDR3 DNA reads TGTGCCAGCAGCCCCTATTGGCCAGATACGCAGTATTTT. Translation: CASSPYWPDTQYF.

The rearrangement links TRBV6-1 to TRBJ1-1; D call uncertain. This CDR3 comprises 14 residues. CDR1 and CDR2 (germline): MNHNS, SASEGT. V was shortened by 2 bases and J by 8 bases, with 15 bases between the two germline ends. In DNA form, the CDR3 reads TGTGCCAGCAGTGAAATAGGGCTACCGGGGGAAGCTTTCTTT. Translated, it gives CASSEIGLPGEAFF.

The table lists this clonotype with a few counts. The chain links TRBV6-1 to TRBJ1-1; no firm D call. The length of the CDR3 is 13 residues. Germline values: CDR1 MNHNS, CDR2 SASEGT. Trimming took off 7 bases at V and 5 bases at J, with 14 bases between the two ends. The DNA for the CDR3 is TGTGCCAGCAAGGTAGGGTTAGAAACTGAAGCTTTCTTT. Its protein is CASKVGLETEAFF.

This clonotype was found once. The junction departs from the called germline gene at one end, perhaps through a read error. The chain has TRBV18 and TRBJ1-1; 10 bases fit TRBD1. Germline V gives CDR1 KGHSH, CDR2 LQKENI. This CDR3 is 15 amino acids long. CDR3 sequence reads: CASSPGTGVNTAAFF. The CDR3 DNA is TGTGCCAGCTCACCCGGGACAGGGGTGAACACTGCAGCTTTCTTT. The full variable domain, in which reference TRBV18 and TRBJ1-1 provide the parts outside the CDR3, is NAGVMQNPRHLVRRRGQEARLRCSPMKGHSHVYWYRQLPEEGLKFMVYLQKENIIDESGMPKERFSAEFPKEGPSILRIQQVVRGDSAAYFCASSPGTGVNTAAFFGQGTRLTVV.

This clonotype has just a few counts. This chain joins TRBV29-1 and TRBJ2-7; TRBD1 matches at 8 bases. CDR1 is SQVTM and CDR2 is ANQGSEA in the germline V gene. V was clipped by 8 bases and J by 3 bases; unmatched bases: 12. The CDR3 loop spans 14 amino acids. Here the CDR3 reads CSCSFRGRDYEQYF. The DNA of the CDR3 is TGCAGCTGCTCGTTCAGGGGGCGCGACTACGAGCAGTACTTC.

This clonotype was seen just once. The CDR3 loop is CASTSPRDEQFF. DNA of the CDR3: TGCGCCAGCACAAGTCCCCGGGATGAGCAGTTCTTC. V is TRBV5-1 and J is TRBJ2-1, with unresolved D. Germline V gives CDR1 SGHRS, CDR2 YFSETQ. Trimming took off 6 bases at V and 8 bases at J, with 12 bases between the two ends. CDR3 length: 12 residues.

The J gene is TRBJ2-3, the V gene TRBV7-2; D ambiguous. CDR3 length: 14 amino acids. CDR1 and CDR2 (germline): SGHTA, FQGNSA. V was cut by 5 bases and J by 1 base, with 10 bases left in between. CDR3 DNA: TGTGCCAGCAGCCCTTACTCCGGCACAGATACGCAGTATTTT. It encodes CASSPYSGTDTQYF.

The rearrangement uses TRBV15 and TRBJ1-5; no reliable D call. This CDR3 is built from 15 residues. V was trimmed by 0 bases and J by 7 bases, leaving 13 bases between them. CDR1 and CDR2 (germline): LNHNV, YYDKDF (reference sequence). CDR3 DNA: TGTGCCACCAGCAGAGATCTGGGGATAAAGCAGCCCCAGCATTTT. Encoded protein: CATSRDLGIKQPQHF.

The chain has TRBV6-2 or TRBV6-3 and TRBJ2-2, with D perhaps TRBD2 (6 bases). CDR1 is MNHEY and CDR2 is SVGEGT in the germline V gene. V was shortened by 2 bases and J by 0 bases, with 10 bases between the two germline ends. The CDR3 runs to 16 residues. In DNA, the CDR3 is TGTGCCAGCAGTTACCGGGAGAGTTCGAACACCGGGGAGCTGTTTTTT. Residues: CASSYRESSNTGELFF.

This clonotype was recorded only once. This chain joins TRBV7-9 and TRBJ2-5, with D hard to call. The V end was cut by 5 bases, the J end by 0 bases, with 13 bases between. CDR3 length equals 15 residues. Germline-derived CDR1 and CDR2 are SEHNR and FQNEAQ (reference sequence). This chain's CDR3 is CASSPPAVYQETQYF. Here the CDR3 DNA reads TGTGCCAGCAGCCCACCGGCAGTGTACCAAGAGACCCAGTACTTC.

This chain connects TRBV3-1 to TRBJ2-3; 7 bases match TRBD2. CDR1 and CDR2 (germline): LGHDT, YNNKEL (reference sequence). The CDR3 has 14 amino acids. V was clipped by 4 bases and J by 4 bases; unmatched bases: 5. CDR3: CASSPGTTSDTQYF. CDR3 DNA: TGTGCCAGCAGCCCCGGGACTACCTCAGATACGCAGTATTTT.

This clonotype was observed a few times. The V gene is TRBV4-1, the J gene TRBJ2-7, with 10 bases lining up with TRBD2. Germline loops: CDR1 MGHRA, CDR2 YSYEKL. The V segment lost 5 bases and the J segment 3 bases; nucleotides outside the gene matches: 10. The CDR3 covers 16 residues. The CDR3 sequence: CASSASGLADYYEQYF. The CDR3 DNA reads as TGCGCCAGCAGCGCCTCAGGACTAGCGGATTACTACGAGCAGTACTTC.

The CDR3 loop reads CASSLFGQETNEQFF. The CDR3 DNA follows: TGTGCCAGCAGCTTATTTGGACAGGAGACCAATGAGCAGTTCTTC. The V and J genes are TRBV7-2 and TRBJ2-1, with 7 positions matching TRBD1. V was clipped by 2 bases and J by 6 bases; unmatched bases: 7. Germline V gene lookup returns CDR1 SGHTA and CDR2 FQGNSA. The CDR3 length is 15 residues.

This clonotype was detected only a few times. The V gene is TRBV20-1, the J gene TRBJ2-7; D ambiguous. Germline CDR1 DFQATT, CDR2 SNEGSKA (reference sequence). The CDR3 runs to 16 residues. V was pared by 7 bases and J by 0 bases, with 22 bases between. The CDR3 loop reads CSGAGTMGISSYEQYF. In DNA form, the CDR3 reads TGCAGTGGGGCCGGAACAATGGGAATAAGCTCCTACGAGCAGTACTTC.